The 20 T cell receptor beta chains listed next were all sequenced from one sample in a study of regulatory T cells in long-lasting Graves disease. Building of the TCR beta libraries involved iRepertoire HTBI primers and Arm-PCR of CDR3 regions. Each CDR3 protein gets one entry after TCRdb re-called the multiplex PCR reads with MiXCR. This sample has about 530,000 distinct CDR3 sequences, with around 16% found just once. Described time point: newly diagnosed GD, antithyroid drugs for less than 3 months. PBMCs provided the RNA from which the TCR library was made. These same records also appear under a second study, on T cells in Graves' hyperthyroidism and ophthalmopathy.

Sample: peripheral blood mononuclear cells (PBMCs), taken at new diagnosis, from a patient treated with antithyroid drugs. These receptors all come from a woman aged 40 to 65 with Graves disease.

The chain recombines TRBV20-1 with TRBJ1-2; D remains ambiguous. There are 15 residues in the CDR3. V dropped 0 bases and J dropped 2 bases, with 13 bases sitting between them. Germline V gene sequence: CDR1 DFQATT, CDR2 SNEGSKA (reference sequence). In DNA, the CDR3 is TGCAGTGCTAGAGAGCCCGGGGTACAAAACTATGGCTACACCTTC. Amino acid sequence: CSAREPGVQNYGYTF.

In its sample, this clonotype was seen many times. The CDR3 DNA follows: TGTGCCAGCAGTCCCGAGCAGGGGGGTCAGCCCCAGCATTTT. Translated: CASSPEQGGQPQHF. The V gene is TRBV12-3 or TRBV12-4, the J gene TRBJ1-5; 7 bases are shared with TRBD1. The CDR3 totals 14 residues. With 5 bases clipped from V and 6 bases from J, the junction kept 7 bases outside the gene matches.

This clonotype was observed many times. The V gene is TRBV2, the J gene TRBJ1-1; D is uncertain. V lost 8 bases, J lost 2 bases, and 15 bases lay in between. The CDR3 spans 14 residues. The germline V gene encodes CDR1 SNHLY and CDR2 FYNNEI. CDR3 in amino acids: CASGSDLTNTEAFF. CDR3 coding DNA: TGTGCCAGCGGTTCAGATCTAACAAACACTGAAGCTTTCTTT.

This clonotype was detected ten times or more. The CDR3 sequence: CASSLTSGGEQYF. The CDR3 DNA reads as TGTGCCAGCAGCTTAACTAGCGGGGGCGAGCAGTACTTC. V gene TRBV7-2 combines with J gene TRBJ2-7, with TRBD2 matching 11 bases. The germline V gene encodes CDR1 SGHTA and CDR2 FQGNSA. The ends lost 2 bases at V and 6 bases at J; junction bases unmatched: 0. CDR3 size: 13 residues.

There are a few counts of this clonotype. The gene calls are TRBV18 and TRBJ1-1; D might be TRBD1 (6 bases). V lost 3 bases and J 2 bases, leaving 16 bases between the germline ends. Per germline, CDR1 KGHSH and CDR2 LQKENI. The CDR3 is made up of 16 amino acids. The CDR3 DNA reads TGTGCCAGCTCACCGGGGGCCAATAAGGGTAACACTGAAGCTTTCTTT. Its translation is CASSPGANKGNTEAFF.

The rearrangement uses TRBV20-1 and TRBJ2-3; 8 nucleotides line up with TRBD1. Unmatched junction bases numbered 6, after V lost 3 bases and J lost 4 bases. This CDR3 spans 14 amino acids. Germline V gives CDR1 DFQATT, CDR2 SNEGSKA (reference sequence). CDR3 sequence: CSASRQGIPDTQYF. The CDR3 coding sequence is TGCAGTGCTAGTAGACAGGGGATACCAGATACGCAGTATTTT.

This chain's CDR3 is CAISDGGSNTEAFF. In DNA, the CDR3 is TGTGCCATCAGTGACGGAGGTTCCAACACTGAAGCTTTCTTT. The chain joins TRBV10-3 to TRBJ1-1; unclear D gene. This CDR3 has 14 residues. V was clipped by 3 bases and J by 2 bases, with 10 bases between them. From germline, CDR1 is ENHRY and CDR2 SYGVKD.

This clonotype has more than one count but fewer than ten. This sequence joins TRBV4-1 and TRBJ1-3, with unresolved D. Per germline, CDR1 MGHRA and CDR2 YSYEKL. The CDR3 loop spans 16 amino acids. The V gene lost 0 bases and the J gene lost 0 bases, with 9 bases spanning the gap. The CDR3 DNA follows: TGCGCCAGCAGCCAAGAATCGACACTCTCTGGAAACACCATATATTTT. Translating it yields CASSQESTLSGNTIYF.

The CDR3 nucleotides read TGTGCCAGCACCCTTTTAGGGGGTGGACCGCAGTACTTC. This translates into CASTLLGGGPQYF. This rearrangement joins TRBV12-3 or TRBV12-4 to TRBJ2-7; a possible D gene is TRBD1 (6 bases). The CDR3 has 13 residues. V gave up 7 bases and J gave up 9 bases, with 19 bases separating them.

This chain connects TRBV18 to TRBJ2-5; D gene uncertain. This CDR3 region has 13 residues. Per the germline V gene, CDR1 is KGHSH and CDR2 is LQKENI. V lost 6 bases and J lost 0, with 8 bases in between. This CDR3 is CASSIRDQETQYF. The CDR3 region has the DNA TGTGCCAGCTCGATAAGGGACCAAGAGACCCAGTACTTC.

The J gene is TRBJ2-2, the V gene TRBV7-3; D assignment may be TRBD1 or TRBD2 (6 bases each). CDR1 is SGHTA and CDR2 is FQGTGA in the germline V gene. This CDR3 has 15 residues. V lost 5 bases and J lost 3, with 13 bases in between. CDR3 bases: TGTGCCAGCAGCAAAACAGGGACTGACACCGGGGAGCTGTTTTTT. Translating gives CASSKTGTDTGELFF. Variable domain in full (rest from reference TRBV7-3 and TRBJ2-2): GAGVSQTPSNKVTEKGKYVELRCDPISGHTALYWYRQSLGQGPEFLIYFQGTGAADDSGLPNDRFFAVRPEGSVSTLKIQRTERGDSAVYLCASSKTGTDTGELFFGEGSRLTVL.

The chain carries TRBV12-3 or TRBV12-4 and TRBJ2-3; TRBD2 aligns across 10 bases. Gene TRBJ2-5 matches the end of the DNA better, so the J call may be wrong. The CDR3 is 14 residues long. The CDR3 here is CASSLWTSGETQYF. Written as DNA, the CDR3 is TGTGCCAGCAGTTTATGGACTAGCGGCGAGACCCAGTACTTC.

This clonotype has at least ten counts. V gene TRBV2 combines with J gene TRBJ2-5, with D tentatively TRBD2 (7 bases). Trimming removed 6 bases at V and 1 base at J, with 12 bases between. The CDR3 consists of 14 residues. CDR1 is SNHLY, CDR2 FYNNEI, per germline. CDR3 nucleotide sequence: TGTGCCAGCAGGGCCGGGGGGCGCCAAGAGACCCAGTACTTC. Translating gives CASRAGGRQETQYF.

This clonotype has a handful of counts. V gene TRBV20-1 combines with J gene TRBJ2-1; TRBD2 matches 9 bases. The ends lost 0 bases at V and 2 bases at J; junction bases unmatched: 5. CDR1 and CDR2 from the germline V gene are DFQATT and SNEGSKA (reference sequence). This CDR3 has 16 residues. The CDR3 coding sequence is TGCAGTGCTAGAGATACCGGGACTAGCACCTACAATGAGCAGTTCTTC. Amino acids: CSARDTGTSTYNEQFF.

This clonotype was observed many times. The chain has TRBV6-4 and TRBJ2-3; D gene ambiguous. With 5 bases removed from V and 1 base from J, the gap between germline ends came to 7 bases. The CDR3 sequence is 13 residues long. Germline CDR1 MRHNA, CDR2 SNTAGT. CDR3: CASSTTGTDTQYF. The CDR3 bases are TGTGCCAGCAGTACCACTGGCACAGATACGCAGTATTTT.

This clonotype has only a few counts. J is TRBJ1-5 and V is TRBV6-1; no definite D call. This CDR3 contains 15 residues. V was clipped by 2 bases and J by 3 bases, with 11 bases between them. Germline V gives CDR1 MNHNS, CDR2 SASEGT. The CDR3 is CASSENYSLNQPQHF. CDR3 DNA: TGTGCCAGCAGTGAAAATTATTCCCTCAATCAGCCCCAGCATTTT.

V is TRBV4-1 and J is TRBJ2-1; D is undetermined. Germline V gives CDR1 MGHRA, CDR2 YSYEKL. This CDR3 region has 17 residues. V lost 3 bases and J lost 3, with 18 bases in between. The CDR3 DNA sequence: TGCGCCAGCAGCCACGCGGAGTCAGGCCCCCACTACAATGAGCAGTTCTTC. Translation gives CASSHAESGPHYNEQFF.

This clonotype was counted between two and nine times. The chain recombines TRBV28 with TRBJ1-5; 7 positions match TRBD1. This CDR3 is built from 15 residues. Germline V CDR1 and CDR2: MDHEN, SYDVKM. Losses at the gene ends were 3 bases for V and 6 bases for J; bases not matched to a gene: 8. The CDR3 DNA follows: TGTGCCAGCAGTTTGGTGGACACAGGGGTTCAGCCCCAGCATTTT. Translation: CASSLVDTGVQPQHF.

This clonotype was picked up a small number of times. The chain joins TRBV12-3 or TRBV12-4 to TRBJ2-4; no clear D. Trimming pared 8 bases from V and 9 bases from J, leaving 8 bases between. This CDR3 region has 10 residues. CDR3 loop: CASDLGIQYF. The CDR3 region has the DNA TGTGCCAGCGACCTAGGCATTCAGTACTTC.

The V gene is TRBV24-1, the J gene TRBJ1-1; 8 bases fit TRBD1. From germline, CDR1 is KGHDR and CDR2 SFDVKD. With 4 bases clipped from V and 3 bases from J, the junction kept 6 bases outside the gene matches. The CDR3 contains 15 residues. CDR3 nucleotides: TGTGCCACCAGTGAATCCGGACAGGGCGACACTGAAGCTTTCTTT. Residues: CATSESGQGDTEAFF.